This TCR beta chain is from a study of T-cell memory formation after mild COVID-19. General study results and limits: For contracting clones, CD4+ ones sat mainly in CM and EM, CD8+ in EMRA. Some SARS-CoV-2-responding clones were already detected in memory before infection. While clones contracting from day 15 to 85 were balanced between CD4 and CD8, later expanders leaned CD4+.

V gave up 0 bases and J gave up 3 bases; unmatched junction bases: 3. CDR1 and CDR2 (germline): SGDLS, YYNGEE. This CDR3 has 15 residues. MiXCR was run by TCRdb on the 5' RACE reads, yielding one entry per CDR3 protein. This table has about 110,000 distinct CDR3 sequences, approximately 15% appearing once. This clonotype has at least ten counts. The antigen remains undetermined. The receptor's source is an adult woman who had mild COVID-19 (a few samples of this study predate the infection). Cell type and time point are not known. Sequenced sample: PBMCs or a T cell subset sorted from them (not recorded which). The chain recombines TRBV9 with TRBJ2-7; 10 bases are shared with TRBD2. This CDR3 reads CASSVGTSGVYEQYF. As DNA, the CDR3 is TGTGCCAGCAGCGTAGGGACTAGCGGCGTCTACGAGCAGTACTTC.